The 22 T cell receptor beta chains below all came from one sample that was sequenced in a study of control samples from healthy donors and cancer patients. TCRdb's copy holds only in-frame clones and misses some; the assay was immunoSEQ multiplex PCR. The table shows about 100,000 clones, with roughly 79% occurring only once. The sequenced material came from blood. The receptors were gathered from a man aged 18 to 29 in good health.

V and J are TRBV20-1 and TRBJ2-5; D gene unclear. The CDR3 has 10 residues. Deletions cut 5 bases from V and 3 bases from J, with 4 bases between. The V gene's germline CDR1 is DFQATT and CDR2 SNEGSKA (reference sequence). The CDR3 sequence is CSAGEETQYF. CDR3 sequence (DNA): TGCAGTGCTGGCGAAGAGACCCAGTACTTC.

The chain employs TRBV6-6 and TRBJ2-1; the match to TRBD2 covers 12 bases. In germline, CDR1 is MNHNY, CDR2 SVGAGI (reference sequence). This CDR3 is 16 amino acids long. J was trimmed by 4 bases and V by 5 bases; bases with no gene match: 6. CDR3 in amino acids: CASSPTSGGWYNEQFF. Written as DNA, the CDR3 is TGTGCCAGCAGTCCGACTAGCGGGGGATGGTACAATGAGCAGTTCTTC.

The chain uses TRBV4-3 and TRBJ1-3, with 7 bases that match TRBD1. The CDR3 runs 13 residues. The ends lost 4 bases at V and 7 bases at J; junction bases unmatched: 4. CDR1 LGHNA and CDR2 YSLEER come from the germline V gene. CDR3 in amino acids: CASSPRQGNTIYF. The CDR3 DNA reads as TGCGCCAGCAGCCCCAGACAGGGTAACACCATATATTTT.

The CDR3 DNA reads TGTGCCTGGAGTGCCGGACCGGGTGGCTACACCTTC. As protein: CAWSAGPGGYTF. The rearrangement links TRBV30 to TRBJ1-2; D is unresolved. Deletions cut 1 base from V and 7 bases from J, with 10 bases between. The CDR3 has 12 residues. Germline V gives CDR1 GTSNPN, CDR2 SVGIG (reference sequence).

V and J are TRBV9 and TRBJ1-5; possibly TRBD1 for D (5 bases). The CDR3 is made up of 19 amino acids. V was pared by 4 bases and J by 5 bases, with 28 bases between. Germline V gives CDR1 SGDLS, CDR2 YYNGEE. CDR3: CASSPDSLLRGGEDQPQHF. The DNA for the CDR3 is TGTGCCAGCAGCCCCGATTCCCTTCTACGGGGGGGGGAGGATCAGCCCCAGCATTTT.

The V gene is TRBV5-4, the J gene TRBJ2-3; D is perhaps TRBD2 (5 bases). With 4 bases removed from V and 1 base from J, the gap between germline ends came to 16 bases. Germline-derived CDR1 and CDR2 are SGHNT and YYREEE (reference sequence). The CDR3 loop spans 16 amino acids. The CDR3 spells CASSTIEGWGTDTQYF. The CDR3 DNA reads as TGTGCCAGCAGCACCATAGAGGGATGGGGCACAGATACGCAGTATTTT.

This chain connects TRBV3-1 (or the pseudogene TRBV3-2) to TRBJ2-5, with TRBD1 as a possible D gene (5 bases). Germline values: CDR1 LGHDT, CDR2 YNNKEL (reference sequence). This CDR3 has 14 amino acids. Between the trimmed V and J ends, which lost 4 bases and 3 bases, there was a span of 12 bases. The CDR3 nucleotides read TGTGCCAGCAGCCTGCGGATCAGGGAAGAGACCCAGTACTTC. Amino acids: CASSLRIREETQYF.

The rearrangement joins TRBV19 to TRBJ1-1; D possibly corresponds to TRBD1 (5 bases). The germline V and J ends were trimmed by 3 bases and 8 bases, with 13 bases remaining between them. CDR3 length: 13 residues. Germline V lookup: CDR1 LNHDA, CDR2 SQIVND (reference sequence). The CDR3 coding sequence is TGTGCCAGTAGTATTCTCCTCCGGGGGGAAGCTTTCTTT. As protein: CASSILLRGEAFF.

The gene calls are TRBV27 and TRBJ1-5; D possibly corresponds to TRBD1 (6 bases). This CDR3 comprises 12 residues. The germline V gene encodes CDR1 MNHEY and CDR2 SMNVEV (reference sequence). V was clipped by 6 bases and J by 5 bases, with 8 bases between them. The CDR3 loop reads CASRTGYQPQHF. The CDR3, as DNA: TGTGCCAGCAGGACAGGATATCAGCCCCAGCATTTT.

V usage is TRBV19 and J usage is TRBJ2-3; 9 bases match TRBD1. The length of the CDR3 is 11 residues. Germline values: CDR1 LNHDA, CDR2 SQIVND (reference sequence). J was trimmed by 7 bases and V by 8 bases; bases with no gene match: 1. The CDR3 sequence is CASGQGYTQYF. Written as DNA, the CDR3 is TGTGCCAGTGGACAGGGGTATACGCAGTATTTT.

The chain is built from TRBV30 and TRBJ2-1; 10 nucleotides align to TRBD1. CDR3 length: 14 residues. J lost 6 bases, V lost 5 bases, and 7 bases had no gene match. The V gene's germline CDR1 is GTSNPN and CDR2 SVGIG (reference sequence). The CDR3 sequence: CAWFSGQGFNEQFF. The CDR3 DNA is TGTGCCTGGTTTTCGGGACAGGGGTTCAATGAGCAGTTCTTC.

V is TRBV29-1 and J is TRBJ2-7; D might be TRBD1 (6 bases). The V gene's germline CDR1 is SQVTM and CDR2 ANQGSEA. This CDR3 has 10 amino acids. Deletions cut 5 bases from V and 5 bases from J, with 7 bases between. The CDR3 is CSVSGDEQYF. The CDR3 DNA follows: TGCAGCGTTTCAGGGGACGAGCAGTACTTC.

The chain couples TRBV4-3 to TRBJ1-1; D may be TRBD1 (5 bases). The CDR3 sequence is 15 residues long. Deletions cut 1 base from V and 2 bases from J, with 11 bases between. Germline loops: CDR1 LGHNA, CDR2 YSLEER. For the CDR3, the DNA is TGCGCCAGCAGCCAAGTGGGGGGACTCAACACTGAAGCTTTCTTT. Translating it yields CASSQVGGLNTEAFF.

The chain employs TRBV3-1 (or the pseudogene TRBV3-2) and TRBJ1-2, with D possibly matching TRBD1 (6 bases). This CDR3 contains 13 residues. Trimming removed 4 bases from V and 4 bases from J, with 10 bases in between. Per germline, CDR1 LGHDT and CDR2 YNNKEL (reference sequence). CDR3: CASSLRTVYGYTF. CDR3 sequence (DNA): TGTGCCAGCAGCCTCCGGACAGTCTATGGCTACACCTTC.

This clone was recorded a few times. The chain carries TRBV19 and TRBJ1-2; D is unclear. The CDR3 is 15 residues long. The germline V gene has CDR1 LNHDA and CDR2 SQIVND (reference sequence). Trimming cost V 6 bases and J 5 bases, with 19 bases left between them. DNA for the CDR3: TGTGCCAGTAGCCGGTCGAAAAGGGTCGGGTATGGCTACACCTTC. This codes for CASSRSKRVGYGYTF.

J is TRBJ1-6 and V is TRBV10-3; 9 bases line up with TRBD1. Germline CDR1 is ENHRY and CDR2 is SYGVKD. CDR3 length: 15 amino acids. V lost 6 bases to trimming and J lost 9 bases; unmatched junction nucleotides: 9. The CDR3: CAISPAGTGISPLHF. In DNA form, the CDR3 reads TGTGCCATCAGCCCCGCCGGGACAGGGATTTCACCCCTCCACTTT.

The V and J genes are TRBV14 and TRBJ1-4; tentatively, D is TRBD1 (6 bases). CDR1 and CDR2 (germline): SGHDN, FVKESK. The V end lost 2 bases, the J end lost 7 bases, and 17 bases lay between the germline ends. This CDR3 comprises 16 residues. CDR3 sequence: CASSQPRWGLGEKLFF. CDR3 in DNA: TGTGCCAGCAGCCAACCTCGTTGGGGGCTAGGTGAAAAACTGTTTTTT.

The chain is built from TRBV5-1 and TRBJ2-1, with 9 bases matching TRBD1. V lost 3 bases, J lost 3 bases, and 10 bases stayed unmatched. Germline CDR1 is SGHRS and CDR2 is YFSETQ. The CDR3 consists of 17 residues. DNA of the CDR3: TGCGCCAGCAGCTCTAGTAAGGGACAGGGTTTCTACAATGAGCAGTTCTTC. This sequence encodes CASSSSKGQGFYNEQFF.

This clone was counted a few times. The J gene is TRBJ2-2, the V gene TRBV7-9, with 8 bases lining up with TRBD1. CDR1 SEHNR and CDR2 FQNEAQ come from the germline V gene (reference sequence). The length of the CDR3 is 15 residues. The trim removed 2 bases at V and 5 bases at J, leaving 4 bases unmatched. CDR3 sequence: CASSLSRGLTGELFF. The CDR3 DNA reads TGTGCCAGCAGCTTATCCAGGGGGCTTACCGGGGAGCTGTTTTTT.

This sequence joins TRBV30 and TRBJ2-1; a weak D match, TRBD2 (7 bases). Germline loops: CDR1 GTSNPN, CDR2 SVGIG (reference sequence). The ends were cut back, 5 bases at V and 4 bases at J, with 9 bases in the middle. This CDR3 has 12 amino acids. The CDR3 nucleotides read TGTGCCTGGGAGGGGGGGTACAATGAGCAGTTCTTC. Protein sequence: CAWEGGYNEQFF.

The chain is built from TRBV28 and TRBJ2-7; D unresolved. This CDR3 has 11 amino acids. The V gene's germline CDR1 is MDHEN and CDR2 SYDVKM. Deletions cut 3 bases from V and 7 bases from J, with 7 bases between. DNA for the CDR3: TGTGCCAGCAGTTTGACGAGGGAGCAGTACTTC. Protein product: CASSLTREQYF.

The chain links TRBV28 to TRBJ1-2; no firm D call. Germline CDR1 MDHEN, CDR2 SYDVKM. The CDR3 runs 9 residues. V was pared by 8 bases and J by 7 bases, with 5 bases between. CDR3 residues: CASGSGYTF. CDR3 coding DNA: TGTGCCAGCGGTAGTGGCTACACCTTC.